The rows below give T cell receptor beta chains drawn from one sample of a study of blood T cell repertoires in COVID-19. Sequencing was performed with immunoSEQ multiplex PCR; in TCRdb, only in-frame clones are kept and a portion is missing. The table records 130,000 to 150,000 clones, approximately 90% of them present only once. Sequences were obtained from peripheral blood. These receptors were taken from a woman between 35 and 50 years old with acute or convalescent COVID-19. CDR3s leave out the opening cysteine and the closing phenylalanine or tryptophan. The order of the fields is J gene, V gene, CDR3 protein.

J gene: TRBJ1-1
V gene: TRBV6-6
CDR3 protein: ASSYRDREAF

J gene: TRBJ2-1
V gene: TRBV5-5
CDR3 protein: ASSPGGLAGGEQF

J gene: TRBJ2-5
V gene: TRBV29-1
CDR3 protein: SATSGGAGTQY

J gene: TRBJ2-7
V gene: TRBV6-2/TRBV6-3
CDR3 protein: AGSYGTSGTQKKEQY

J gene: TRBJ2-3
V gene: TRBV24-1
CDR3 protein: ATSDERTDTQY

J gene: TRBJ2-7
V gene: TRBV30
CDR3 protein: AWSQGSLAYEQY

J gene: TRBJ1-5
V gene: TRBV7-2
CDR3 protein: ASSLGARSGYSNQPQH

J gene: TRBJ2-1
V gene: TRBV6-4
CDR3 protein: ASSGTSGSYNEQF

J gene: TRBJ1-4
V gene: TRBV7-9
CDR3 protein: ASSSGTPSTNEKLF

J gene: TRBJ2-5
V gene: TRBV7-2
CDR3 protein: ASSLAEGLAETQY

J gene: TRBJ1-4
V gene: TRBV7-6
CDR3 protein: ASSSGQGRGELF

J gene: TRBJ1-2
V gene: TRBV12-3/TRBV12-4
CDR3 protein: ASSSDRVYGYT

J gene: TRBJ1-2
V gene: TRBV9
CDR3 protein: ASSGISARGYGYT

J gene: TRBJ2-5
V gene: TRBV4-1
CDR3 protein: ASSQRRDREETQY

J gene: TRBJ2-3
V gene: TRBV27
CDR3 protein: ASSLAGTDTQY

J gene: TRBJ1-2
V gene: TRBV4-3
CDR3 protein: ASSKGNYGYT

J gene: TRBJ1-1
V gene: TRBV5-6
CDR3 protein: ASSWGGSEAF

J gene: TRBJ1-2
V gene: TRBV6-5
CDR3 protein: ASSLLEGGHGGYT

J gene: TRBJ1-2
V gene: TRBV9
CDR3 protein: ASSLEGGANYGYT

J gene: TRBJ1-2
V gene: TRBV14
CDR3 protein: ASSLLRGGGNYGYT

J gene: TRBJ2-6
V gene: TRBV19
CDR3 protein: ASSGWTGGFGANVLT

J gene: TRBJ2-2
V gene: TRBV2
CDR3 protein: ASILSGRSTGELF

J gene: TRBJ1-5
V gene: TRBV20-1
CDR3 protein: SASRGNQPQH

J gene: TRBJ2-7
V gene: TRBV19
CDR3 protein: ASSPTSGSVTYEQY

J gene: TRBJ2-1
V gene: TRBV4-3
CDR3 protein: ASSQDAILAGGSSYNEQF

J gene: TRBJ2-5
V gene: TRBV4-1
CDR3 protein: ASSQVEVGYQETQY

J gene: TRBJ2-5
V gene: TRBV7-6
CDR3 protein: ASSQAPGGETQY

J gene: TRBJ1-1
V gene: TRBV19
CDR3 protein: ASGTAPNTEAF

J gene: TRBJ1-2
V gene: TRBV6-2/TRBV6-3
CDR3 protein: ASSPTARGQSYGYT

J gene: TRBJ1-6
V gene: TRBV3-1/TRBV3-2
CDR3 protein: ASSQVQGYNSPLH

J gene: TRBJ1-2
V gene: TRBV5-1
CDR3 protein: ASSFGGQAYGYT

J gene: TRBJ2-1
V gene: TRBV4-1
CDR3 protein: ASSQDGLANFNEQF

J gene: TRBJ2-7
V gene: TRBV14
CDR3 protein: ASSHRQRRYEQY

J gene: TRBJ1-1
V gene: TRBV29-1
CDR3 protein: SVDHRGNTEAF

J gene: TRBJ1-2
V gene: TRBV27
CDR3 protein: ASSLSGQGARGYT

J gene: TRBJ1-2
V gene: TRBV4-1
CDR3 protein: ASSQGTYGYT

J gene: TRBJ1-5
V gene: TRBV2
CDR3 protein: ASTASDRNQPQH

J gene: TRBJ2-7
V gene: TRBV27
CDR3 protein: ASSLDRISYEQY

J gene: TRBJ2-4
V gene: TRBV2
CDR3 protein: ASRGDSRNIQY

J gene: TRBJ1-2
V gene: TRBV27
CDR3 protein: ASSLTGLANYGYT

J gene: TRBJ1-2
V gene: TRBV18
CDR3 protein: ASSLNRGPAYGYT

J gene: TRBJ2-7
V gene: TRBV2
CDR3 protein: ASSDRATVYEQY

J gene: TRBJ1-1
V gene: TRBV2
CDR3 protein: ASTRGIENTEAF

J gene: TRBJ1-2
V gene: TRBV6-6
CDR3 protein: ASRVRGPANYGYT

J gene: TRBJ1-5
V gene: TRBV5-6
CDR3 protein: ASSFGQPGQPQH

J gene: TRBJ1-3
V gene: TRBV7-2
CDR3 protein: ASSRGQGGNTIY

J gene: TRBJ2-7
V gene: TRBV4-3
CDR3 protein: ASSRGGREYMNEQY

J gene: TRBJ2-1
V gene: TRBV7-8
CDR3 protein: ASSMGTRNNEQF

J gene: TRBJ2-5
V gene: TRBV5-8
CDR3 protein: ASSLGATQY

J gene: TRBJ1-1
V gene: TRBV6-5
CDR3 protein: ASSNRGLWTEAF